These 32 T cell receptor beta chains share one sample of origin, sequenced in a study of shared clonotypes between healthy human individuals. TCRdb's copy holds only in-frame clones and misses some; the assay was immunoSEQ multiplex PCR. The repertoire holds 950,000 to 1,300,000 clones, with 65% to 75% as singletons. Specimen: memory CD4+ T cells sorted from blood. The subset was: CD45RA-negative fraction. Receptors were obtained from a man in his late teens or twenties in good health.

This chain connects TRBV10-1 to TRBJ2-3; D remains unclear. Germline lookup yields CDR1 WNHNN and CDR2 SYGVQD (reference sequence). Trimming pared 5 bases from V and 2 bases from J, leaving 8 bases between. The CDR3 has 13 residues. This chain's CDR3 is CASSLDHTDTQYF. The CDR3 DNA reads TGCGCCAGCAGTCTAGACCACACAGATACGCAGTATTTT.

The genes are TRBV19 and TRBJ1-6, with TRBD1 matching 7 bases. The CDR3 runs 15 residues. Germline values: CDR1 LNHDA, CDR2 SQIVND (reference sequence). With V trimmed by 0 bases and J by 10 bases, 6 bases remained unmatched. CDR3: CASSIESTGSSPLHF. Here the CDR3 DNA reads TGTGCCAGTAGTATAGAATCGACAGGGTCGTCACCCCTCCACTTT.

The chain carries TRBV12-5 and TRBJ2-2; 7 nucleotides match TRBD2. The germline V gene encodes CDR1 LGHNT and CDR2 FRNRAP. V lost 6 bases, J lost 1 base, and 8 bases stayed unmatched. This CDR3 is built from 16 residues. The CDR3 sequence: CASGDKAGLNTGELFF. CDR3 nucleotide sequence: TGTGCTAGTGGAGACAAAGCGGGACTGAACACCGGGGAGCTGTTTTTT. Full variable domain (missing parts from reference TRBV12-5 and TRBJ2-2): DARVTQTPRHKVTEMGQEVTMRCQPILGHNTVFWYRQTMMQGLELLAYFRNRAPLDDSGMPKDRFSAEMPDATLATLKIQPSEPRDSAVYFCASGDKAGLNTGELFFGEGSRLTVL.

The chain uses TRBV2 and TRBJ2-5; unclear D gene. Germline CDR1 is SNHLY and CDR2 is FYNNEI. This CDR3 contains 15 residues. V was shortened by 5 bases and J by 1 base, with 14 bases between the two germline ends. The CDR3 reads CASSTELGRQETQYF. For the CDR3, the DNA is TGTGCCAGCAGTACTGAGCTGGGCCGCCAAGAGACCCAGTACTTC.

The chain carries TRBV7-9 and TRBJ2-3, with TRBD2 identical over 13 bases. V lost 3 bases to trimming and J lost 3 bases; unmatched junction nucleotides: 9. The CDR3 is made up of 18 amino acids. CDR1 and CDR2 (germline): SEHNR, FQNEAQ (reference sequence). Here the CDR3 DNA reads TGTGCCAGCAGCTTCGGGACTAGCGGGGCCCCAGTTACAGATACGCAGTATTTT. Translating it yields CASSFGTSGAPVTDTQYF.

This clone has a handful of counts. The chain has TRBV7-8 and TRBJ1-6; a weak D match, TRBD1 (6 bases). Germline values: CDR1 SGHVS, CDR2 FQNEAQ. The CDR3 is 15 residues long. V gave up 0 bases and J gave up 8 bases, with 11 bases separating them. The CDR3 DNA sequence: TGTGCCAGCAGCTTAGCTCCCAGGGGCCATTCACCCCTCCACTTT. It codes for CASSLAPRGHSPLHF.

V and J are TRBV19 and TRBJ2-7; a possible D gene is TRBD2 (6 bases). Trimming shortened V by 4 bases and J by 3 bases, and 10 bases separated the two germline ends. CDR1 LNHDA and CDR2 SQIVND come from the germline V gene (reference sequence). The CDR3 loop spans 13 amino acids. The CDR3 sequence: CASSRTTYYEQYF. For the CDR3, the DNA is TGTGCCAGTAGTAGGACTACTTACTACGAGCAGTACTTC.

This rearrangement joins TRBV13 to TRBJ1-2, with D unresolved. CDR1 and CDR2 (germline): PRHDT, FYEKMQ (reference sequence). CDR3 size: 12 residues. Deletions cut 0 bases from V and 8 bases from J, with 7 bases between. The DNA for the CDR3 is TGTGCCAGCAGCTTAGGCGGTAGGGGCTACACCTTC. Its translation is CASSLGGRGYTF.

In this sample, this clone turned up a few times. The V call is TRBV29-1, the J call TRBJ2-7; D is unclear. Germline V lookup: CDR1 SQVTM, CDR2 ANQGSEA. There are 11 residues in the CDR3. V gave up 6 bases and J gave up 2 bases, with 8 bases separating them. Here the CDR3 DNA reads TGCAGCGTCGCTGACACCTACGAGCAGTACTTC. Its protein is CSVADTYEQYF.

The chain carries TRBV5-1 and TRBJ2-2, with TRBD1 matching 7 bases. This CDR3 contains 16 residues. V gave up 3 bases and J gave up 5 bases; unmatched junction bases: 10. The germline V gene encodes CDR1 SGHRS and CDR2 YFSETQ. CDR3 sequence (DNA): TGCGCCAGCAGCTGGGGAACAGGGGCAGGGACCGGGGAGCTGTTTTTT. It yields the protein CASSWGTGAGTGELFF.

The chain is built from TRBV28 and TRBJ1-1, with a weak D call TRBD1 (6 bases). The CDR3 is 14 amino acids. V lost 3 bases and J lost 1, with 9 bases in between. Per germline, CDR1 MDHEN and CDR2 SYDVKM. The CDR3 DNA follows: TGTGCCAGCAGTTTTCGGGGGCAGAACACTGAAGCTTTCTTT. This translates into CASSFRGQNTEAFF.

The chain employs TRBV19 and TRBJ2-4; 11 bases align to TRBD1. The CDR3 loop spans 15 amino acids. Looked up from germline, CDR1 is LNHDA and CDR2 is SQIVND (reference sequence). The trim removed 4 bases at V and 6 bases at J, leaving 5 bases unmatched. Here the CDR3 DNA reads TGTGCCAGTAGTACAGGACAGGGGGCGGGAAACATTCAGTACTTC. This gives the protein CASSTGQGAGNIQYF.

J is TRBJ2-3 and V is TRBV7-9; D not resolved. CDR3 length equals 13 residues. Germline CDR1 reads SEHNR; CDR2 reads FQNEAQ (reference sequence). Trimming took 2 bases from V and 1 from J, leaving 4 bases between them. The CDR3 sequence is CASSLWGTDTQYF. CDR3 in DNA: TGTGCCAGCAGCTTATGGGGCACAGATACGCAGTATTTT.

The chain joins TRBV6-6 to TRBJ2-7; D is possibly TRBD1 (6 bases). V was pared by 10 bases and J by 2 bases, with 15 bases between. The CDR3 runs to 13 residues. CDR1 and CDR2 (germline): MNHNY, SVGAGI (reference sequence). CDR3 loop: CATSRGTAYEQYF. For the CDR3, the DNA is TGTGCCACCTCCAGGGGAACGGCCTACGAGCAGTACTTC.

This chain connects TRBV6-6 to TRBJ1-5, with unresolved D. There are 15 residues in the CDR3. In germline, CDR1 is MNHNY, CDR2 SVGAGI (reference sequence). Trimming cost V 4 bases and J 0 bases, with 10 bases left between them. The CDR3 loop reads CASSSEGLSNQPQHF. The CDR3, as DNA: TGTGCCAGCAGTTCGGAAGGGCTTAGCAATCAGCCCCAGCATTTT.

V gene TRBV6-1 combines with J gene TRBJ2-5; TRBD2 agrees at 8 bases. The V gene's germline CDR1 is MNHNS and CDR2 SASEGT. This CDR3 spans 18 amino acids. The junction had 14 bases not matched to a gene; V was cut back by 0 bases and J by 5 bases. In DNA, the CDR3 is TGTGCCAGCAGTGAAGCGCGGAACGGGAGGGCTTGGGGGGAGACCCAGTACTTC. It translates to CASSEARNGRAWGETQYF.

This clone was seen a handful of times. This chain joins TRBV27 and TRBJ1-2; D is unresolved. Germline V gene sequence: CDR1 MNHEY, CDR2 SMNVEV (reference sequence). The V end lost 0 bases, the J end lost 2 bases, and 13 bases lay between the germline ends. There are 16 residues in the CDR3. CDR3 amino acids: CASSLSGRPENYGYTF. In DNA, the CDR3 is TGTGCCAGCAGTTTATCGGGCAGACCAGAGAACTATGGCTACACCTTC.

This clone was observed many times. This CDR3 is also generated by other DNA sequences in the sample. Written as DNA, the CDR3 is TGCGCCAGCAGCTTTAGCGGAGGCTCCTACGAGCAGTACTTC. Translating gives CASSFSGGSYEQYF. The chain has TRBV5-1 and TRBJ2-7, with a tentative D call TRBD2 (6 bases). The V and J ends lost 2 bases and 0 bases respectively, with 9 bases between them. The CDR3 loop spans 14 amino acids. Germline V CDR1 and CDR2: SGHRS, YFSETQ. The variable domain in full, with the rest retrieved from reference TRBV5-1 and TRBJ2-7, is KAGVTQTPRYLIKTRGQQVTLSCSPISGHRSVSWYQQTPGQGLQFLFEYFSETQRNKGNFPGRFSGRQFSNSRSEMNVSTLELGDSALYLCASSFSGGSYEQYFGPGTRLTVT.

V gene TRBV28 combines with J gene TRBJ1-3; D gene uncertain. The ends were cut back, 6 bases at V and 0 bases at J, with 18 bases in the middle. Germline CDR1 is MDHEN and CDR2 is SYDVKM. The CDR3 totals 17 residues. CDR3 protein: CASSSWTRANSGNTIYF. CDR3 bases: TGTGCCAGCAGCTCTTGGACCCGGGCCAACTCTGGAAACACCATATATTTT.

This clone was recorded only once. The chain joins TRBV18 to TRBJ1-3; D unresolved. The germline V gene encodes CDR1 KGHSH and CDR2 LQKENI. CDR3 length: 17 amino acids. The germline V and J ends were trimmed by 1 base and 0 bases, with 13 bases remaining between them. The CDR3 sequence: CASSPLIPSSSGNTIYF. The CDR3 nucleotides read TGTGCCAGCTCACCACTCATCCCGTCCTCCTCTGGAAACACCATATATTTT.

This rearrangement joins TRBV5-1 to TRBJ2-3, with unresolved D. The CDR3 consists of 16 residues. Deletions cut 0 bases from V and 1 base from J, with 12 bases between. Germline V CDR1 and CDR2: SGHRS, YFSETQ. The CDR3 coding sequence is TGCGCCAGCAGCTTGGAAGGTCCTGGGGGCACAGATACGCAGTATTTT. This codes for CASSLEGPGGTDTQYF. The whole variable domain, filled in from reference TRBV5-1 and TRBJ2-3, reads KAGVTQTPRYLIKTRGQQVTLSCSPISGHRSVSWYQQTPGQGLQFLFEYFSETQRNKGNFPGRFSGRQFSNSRSEMNVSTLELGDSALYLCASSLEGPGGTDTQYFGPGTRLTVL.

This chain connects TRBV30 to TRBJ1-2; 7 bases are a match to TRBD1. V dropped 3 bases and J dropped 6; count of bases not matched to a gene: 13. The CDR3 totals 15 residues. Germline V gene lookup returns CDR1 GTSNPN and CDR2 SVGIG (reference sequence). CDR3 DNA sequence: TGTGCCTGGAGGTTTCCCACAGGGGCAGGAAATGGCTACACCTTC. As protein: CAWRFPTGAGNGYTF.

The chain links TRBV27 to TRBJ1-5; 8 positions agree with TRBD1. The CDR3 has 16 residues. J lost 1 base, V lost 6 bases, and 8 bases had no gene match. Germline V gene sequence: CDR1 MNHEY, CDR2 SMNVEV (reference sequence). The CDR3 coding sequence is TGTGCCAGCAGCGAAAGGCGGACAGGGAGCAATCAGCCCCAGCATTTT. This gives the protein CASSERRTGSNQPQHF.

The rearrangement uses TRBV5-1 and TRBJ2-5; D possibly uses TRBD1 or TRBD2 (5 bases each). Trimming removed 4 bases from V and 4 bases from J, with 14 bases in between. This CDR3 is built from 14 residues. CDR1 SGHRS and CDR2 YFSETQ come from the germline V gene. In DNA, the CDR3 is TGCGCCAGCAGCGCCCGGGACCAAAGAGAGACCCAGTACTTC. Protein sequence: CASSARDQRETQYF.

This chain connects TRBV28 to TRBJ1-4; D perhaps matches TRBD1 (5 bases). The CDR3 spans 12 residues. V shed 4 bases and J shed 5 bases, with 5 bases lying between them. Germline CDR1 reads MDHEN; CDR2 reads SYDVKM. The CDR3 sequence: CASSWGNEKLFF. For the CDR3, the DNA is TGTGCCAGCAGTTGGGGGAATGAAAAACTGTTTTTT.

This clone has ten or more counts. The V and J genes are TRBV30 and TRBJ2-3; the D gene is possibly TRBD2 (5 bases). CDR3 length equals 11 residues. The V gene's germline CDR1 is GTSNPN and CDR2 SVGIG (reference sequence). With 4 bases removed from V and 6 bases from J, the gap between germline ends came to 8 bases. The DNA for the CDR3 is TGTGCCTGGAAATCTAGCGATACGCAGTATTTT. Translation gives CAWKSSDTQYF. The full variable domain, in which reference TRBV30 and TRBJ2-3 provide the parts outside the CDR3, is SQTIHQWPATLVQPVGSPLSLECTVEGTSNPNLYWYRQAAGRGLQLLFYSVGIGQISSEVPQNLSASRPQDRQFILSSKKLLLSDSGFYLCAWKSSDTQYFGPGTRLTVL.

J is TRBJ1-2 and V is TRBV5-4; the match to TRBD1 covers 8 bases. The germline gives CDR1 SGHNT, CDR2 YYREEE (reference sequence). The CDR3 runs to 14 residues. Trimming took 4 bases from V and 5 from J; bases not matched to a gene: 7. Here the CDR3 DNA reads TGTGCCAGCAGCCCTACAGGGGGGGTTTATGGCTACACCTTC. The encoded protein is CASSPTGGVYGYTF. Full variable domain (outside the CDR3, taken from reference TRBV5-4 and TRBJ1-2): ETGVTQSPTHLIKTRGQQVTLRCSSQSGHNTVSWYQQALGQGPQFIFQYYREEENGRGNFPPRFSGLQFPNYSSELNVNALELDDSALYLCASSPTGGVYGYTFGSGTRLTVV.

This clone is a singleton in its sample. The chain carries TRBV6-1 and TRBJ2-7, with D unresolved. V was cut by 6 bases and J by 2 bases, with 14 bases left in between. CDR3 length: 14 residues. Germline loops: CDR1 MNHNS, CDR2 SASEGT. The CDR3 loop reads CASRQGPTTYEQYF. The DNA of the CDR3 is TGTGCCAGCAGGCAAGGCCCGACGACCTACGAGCAGTACTTC.

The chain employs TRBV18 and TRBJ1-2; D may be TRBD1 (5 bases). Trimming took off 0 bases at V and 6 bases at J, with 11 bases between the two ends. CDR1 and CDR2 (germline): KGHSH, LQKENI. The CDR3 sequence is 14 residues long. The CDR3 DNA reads TGTGCCAGCTCACCACCGTGGGGGAAGGATGGCTACACCTTC. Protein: CASSPPWGKDGYTF.

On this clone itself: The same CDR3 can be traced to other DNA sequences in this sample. This chain's CDR3 is CASSGADEKLFF. The CDR3 DNA sequence: TGTGCCAGCAGCGGGGCAGATGAAAAACTGTTTTTT. V is TRBV5-4 and J is TRBJ1-4; TRBD1 is a possible D gene (5 bases). V lost 4 bases and J lost 6, with 7 bases in between. This CDR3 region has 12 residues. Germline values: CDR1 SGHNT, CDR2 YYREEE (reference sequence).

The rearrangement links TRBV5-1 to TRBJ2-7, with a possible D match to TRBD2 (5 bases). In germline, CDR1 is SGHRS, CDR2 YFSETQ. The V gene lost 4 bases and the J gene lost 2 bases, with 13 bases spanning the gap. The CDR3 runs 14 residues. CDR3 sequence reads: CASSILEPTYEQYF. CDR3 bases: TGCGCCAGCAGCATACTAGAGCCAACCTACGAGCAGTACTTC.

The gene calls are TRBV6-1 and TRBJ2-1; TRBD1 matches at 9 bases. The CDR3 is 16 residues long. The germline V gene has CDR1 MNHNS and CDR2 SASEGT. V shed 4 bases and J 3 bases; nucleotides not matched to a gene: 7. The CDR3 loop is CASSVGPGQGYNEQFF. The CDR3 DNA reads TGTGCCAGCAGTGTAGGCCCGGGACAGGGCTACAATGAGCAGTTCTTC.